This T cell receptor (beta chain) was identified during a study of T-cell reconstitution after alpha-beta-depleted transplantation in children. Preparing the TCRbeta library involved the use of unique molecular identifiers. MiXCR, run by TCRdb on the PCR reads, gives a single entry per CDR3 protein. The sample shows more than 500,000 distinct CDR3 sequences, roughly 11% of them seen only once. This clonotype was observed many times. The antigen is not known. Study results and limitations: The high TCRbeta diversity at day 60 in some patients came from surviving recipient T cells and thymic progenitors. Fresh T-cell production supplied most of the T-cell counts and diversity seen one year after transplant. Expanded graft clones, several hundred of them, were reportedly the source of alpha-beta T cells about two months after transplant.

The source is a female patient younger than 10 who had a stem cell transplant for aplastic anemia, so the T cells may come from the graft donor. The sequencing used PBMCs, mostly from graft donor cells, collected 180 days after TCRalphabeta/CD19-depleted stem cell transplant.

CDR3 DNA sequence: TGCAGCGTTGAATCCGAACAGGGTGTCGGGACTGAAGCTTTCTTT. This gives the protein CSVESEQGVGTEAFF. The rearrangement links TRBV29-1 to TRBJ1-1; TRBD1 is a possible D gene (6 bases). The germline V and J ends were trimmed by 2 bases and 5 bases, with 18 bases remaining between them. Germline V lookup: CDR1 SQVTM, CDR2 ANQGSEA. The CDR3 covers 15 residues.